The 10 T cell receptor beta chains below all came from one sample that was sequenced in a study of T cells in Graves' hyperthyroidism and ophthalmopathy. RNA transcripts provided the source from which TCR beta CDR3 regions were amplified. A first-round RT-PCR of the TCR CDR3 used the HTBI primer set. TCRdb called the multiplex PCR reads again in MiXCR, with one record for every CDR3 protein. The data show tens of thousands of distinct CDR3 sequences, around half seen once. Sequenced material: blood. Receptors originate from a woman aged 45-60 years with Graves' hyperthyroidism that later progressed to Graves' ophthalmopathy.

The rearrangement uses TRBV2 and TRBJ1-2; 7 positions match TRBD1. The CDR3 has 12 amino acids. Per the germline V gene, CDR1 is SNHLY and CDR2 is FYNNEI. V shed 3 bases, J shed 6 bases, and the junction held 1 base outside the gene matches. The CDR3 here is CASSDRGHGYTF. The CDR3 region has the DNA TGTGCCAGCAGTGATAGGGGGCATGGCTACACCTTC.

This chain links TRBV5-1 with TRBJ2-2; D unclear. The length of the CDR3 is 13 residues. V was clipped by 0 bases and J by 8 bases, with 8 bases between them. In germline, CDR1 is SGHRS, CDR2 YFSETQ. The CDR3 loop reads CASSLGKFGELFF. The CDR3 region has the DNA TGCGCCAGCAGCTTGGGAAAGTTTGGGGAGCTGTTTTTT.

The chain uses TRBV7-2 and TRBJ2-1; 7 bases align to TRBD2. CDR3 length equals 12 residues. The germline gives CDR1 SGHTA, CDR2 FQGNSA. J gave up 9 bases and V 4 bases, and 3 bases lay outside the gene matches. CDR3 in amino acids: CASSYRTSEQFF. The CDR3 coding sequence is TGTGCCAGCAGCTACCGGACTAGTGAGCAGTTCTTC.

This clonotype has at least ten counts. The V gene is TRBV5-6, the J gene TRBJ2-3; D perhaps matches TRBD2 (6 bases). V was cut by 10 bases and J by 0 bases, with 15 bases left in between. Germline V gene data show CDR1 as SGHDT and CDR2 as YYEEEE. The CDR3 contains 14 residues. The CDR3 coding sequence is TGTGCCTGTGGGAACCGGGAGAGCACAGATACGCAGTATTTT. It encodes CACGNRESTDTQYF.

This clonotype was seen repeatedly, ten times or more. The chain is built from TRBV20-1 and TRBJ2-7; D perhaps matches TRBD2 (6 bases). V lost 0 bases and J 2 bases, leaving 11 bases between the germline ends. CDR3 size: 14 residues. Germline CDR1 DFQATT, CDR2 SNEGSKA (reference sequence). CDR3 in amino acids: CSARDPGSAYEQYF. In DNA, the CDR3 is TGCAGTGCTAGAGATCCCGGGAGTGCCTACGAGCAGTACTTC.

This clonotype has a count of ten or more. CDR3 amino acids: CASSPAWEAGTEAFF. DNA of the CDR3: TGTGCCAGCAGCCCCGCGTGGGAGGCGGGTACTGAAGCTTTCTTT. The chain carries TRBV11-3 and TRBJ1-1, with D unresolved. V was pared by 5 bases and J by 5 bases, with 18 bases between. CDR3 length: 15 residues. Germline loops: CDR1 SGHNT, CDR2 YENEEA.

The genes are TRBV29-1 and TRBJ1-2, with D tentatively TRBD1 (6 bases). There are 13 residues in the CDR3. CDR1 is SQVTM, CDR2 ANQGSEA, per germline. V lost 8 bases and J lost 5, with 18 bases in between. The CDR3 reads CSTGQGPRYGYTF. As DNA, the CDR3 is TGCAGCACCGGGCAGGGGCCCAGGTATGGCTACACCTTC.

This clonotype showed up many times. This chain joins TRBV27 and TRBJ2-7, with 8 bases identical to TRBD1. The CDR3 runs 15 residues. The V gene's germline CDR1 is MNHEY and CDR2 SMNVEV (reference sequence). V shed 1 base and J 2 bases; nucleotides not matched to a gene: 4. CDR3 DNA sequence: TGTGCCAGCAGTTTATACGGGACAGGAGCCTACGAGCAGTACTTC. Translated, it gives CASSLYGTGAYEQYF.

This clonotype was seen many times. The rearrangement uses TRBV6-5 and TRBJ2-2; 14 bases line up with TRBD2. The CDR3 spans 19 residues. After removal of 1 base from V and 1 base from J, the junction contained 5 bases not matched to a gene. Germline V CDR1 and CDR2: MNHEY, SVGAGI. The CDR3 nucleotides read TGTGCCAGCAGTTACTATCGCGGGACTAGCGGGAGGAACACCGGGGAGCTGTTTTTT. Translating it yields CASSYYRGTSGRNTGELFF.

Ten or more counts support this clonotype. The rearrangement links TRBV5-8 to TRBJ2-7; no reliable D call. Germline CDR1 reads SGHTS; CDR2 reads YDEGEE. V was trimmed by 0 bases and J by 3 bases, leaving 4 bases between them. The CDR3 spans 12 residues. The CDR3 DNA reads as TGTGCCAGCAGCTTGGAAGACTACGAGCAGTACTTC. Its translation is CASSLEDYEQYF.